This TCR beta chain was retrieved from a study of blood T cell repertoires in COVID-19. About the research overall: The United States, Italy and Spain were the sources of the acute and convalescent COVID-19 samples. Sources were T cells, B-cell-depleted T cells, or PBMCs; the material itself was cDNA or gDNA.

This CDR3 spans 13 amino acids. The germline gives CDR1 LNHDA, CDR2 SQIVND (reference sequence). Trimming cost V 4 bases and J 6 bases, with 10 bases left between them. The authors' processing: By means of reference gene primer amplification, nucleated cell counts were estimated. Repertoires were generated with immunoSEQ multiplex PCR, while TCRdb's copy carries only in-frame clones and drops some. V and J calls and clone size follow that table, whereas D and trimming were derived from the DNA. Altogether roughly 190,000 clones are present, 83% being singletons, with the ten largest covering about 5.7%.

V usage is TRBV19 and J usage is TRBJ1-5, with no clear D. This receptor was taken from a woman between 35 and 50 years old with acute or convalescent COVID-19. Source material: peripheral blood. Here the CDR3 reads CASSTRVAQPQHF. The DNA for the CDR3 is TGTGCCAGTAGTACCCGGGTAGCTCAGCCCCAGCATTTT.